A single sample is the source of the 29 T cell receptor beta chains below, sequenced in a study of regulatory T cells in long-lasting Graves disease. Documented time point: newly diagnosed GD, antithyroid drugs for less than 3 months. Researchers made the TCR library from RNA that was extracted from PBMCs. Investigators prepared the TCR beta libraries by applying iRepertoire HTBI primers and Arm-PCR of CDR3 regions. TCRdb passed the multiplex PCR reads through MiXCR, listing each CDR3 protein once. The sample has around 460,000 distinct CDR3 sequences, 14% seen once; the top ten hold roughly a sixth. These same data were also listed under a study on T cells in Graves' hyperthyroidism and ophthalmopathy.

This specimen consisted of peripheral blood mononuclear cells (PBMCs), obtained at new diagnosis, from a patient treated with antithyroid drugs. Receptor source: a woman aged 45-59 years with Graves disease.

This clonotype was counted at least ten times. This sequence joins TRBV5-1 and TRBJ2-1; 12 bases are a match to TRBD2. Germline-derived CDR1 and CDR2 are SGHRS and YFSETQ. After removal of 7 bases from V and 5 bases from J, the junction contained 13 bases not matched to a gene. This CDR3 spans 17 amino acids. CDR3 amino acids: CASAGHALAGGNNEQFF. The DNA for the CDR3 is TGCGCCAGCGCGGGACACGCCCTAGCGGGAGGGAACAATGAGCAGTTCTTC.

This clonotype was observed many times. The chain combines TRBV30 with TRBJ1-3; no reliable D call. Germline lookup yields CDR1 GTSNPN and CDR2 SVGIG (reference sequence). V was shortened by 0 bases and J by 3 bases, with 12 bases between the two germline ends. This CDR3 is 15 amino acids long. The CDR3 DNA follows: TGTGCCTGGAGTGTACCGTGGCCAGGTGGAAACACCATATATTTT. It yields the protein CAWSVPWPGGNTIYF.

In its sample, this clonotype was seen many times. The chain combines TRBV12-3 or TRBV12-4 with TRBJ1-1, with TRBD1 as a possible D gene (5 bases). Trimming took off 3 bases at V and 1 base at J, with 15 bases between the two ends. This CDR3 is 16 amino acids long. CDR3 sequence (DNA): TGTGCCAGCAGTTTTTTGGGGGGTAGGGGGAACACTGAAGCTTTCTTT. Its translation: CASSFLGGRGNTEAFF.

The sample holds many counts of this clonotype. The V gene is TRBV10-3, the J gene TRBJ2-1; no firm D call. The length of the CDR3 is 11 residues. V dropped 7 bases and J dropped 7 bases, with 8 bases sitting between them. Germline V gene sequence: CDR1 ENHRY, CDR2 SYGVKD. This CDR3 reads CAIMSENEQFF. The CDR3 DNA sequence: TGTGCCATCATGAGCGAGAATGAGCAGTTCTTC.

This clonotype was seen ten or more times. The rearrangement joins TRBV3-1 to TRBJ2-5, with 7 positions matching TRBD2. Germline V lookup: CDR1 LGHDT, CDR2 YNNKEL (reference sequence). The length of the CDR3 is 15 residues. Germline trimming cut 8 bases from V and 1 base from J; bases unmatched to any gene: 10. The CDR3, as DNA: TGTGCCAGCTCACCACGCGGGGGAGGCCAAGAGACCCAGTACTTC. Encoded protein: CASSPRGGGQETQYF.

This clonotype showed up just a few times. CDR3 sequence: CASSLNGGKSTDTQYF. CDR3 coding DNA: TGTGCCAGCTCTCTGAACGGGGGGAAGAGCACAGATACGCAGTATTTT. The chain has TRBV18 and TRBJ2-3, with 7 positions matching TRBD2. Germline CDR1 reads KGHSH; CDR2 reads LQKENI. The CDR3 has 16 amino acids. Unmatched junction bases numbered 9, after V lost 6 bases and J lost 0 bases. Complete variable domain (other parts from reference TRBV18 and TRBJ2-3): NAGVMQNPRHLVRRRGQEARLRCSPMKGHSHVYWYRQLPEEGLKFMVYLQKENIIDESGMPKERFSAEFPKEGPSILRIQQVVRGDSAAYFCASSLNGGKSTDTQYFGPGTRLTVL.

V is TRBV28 and J is TRBJ2-6; 8 bases fit TRBD1. The CDR3 is made up of 18 amino acids. The V segment lost 5 bases and the J segment 0 bases; nucleotides outside the gene matches: 9. Germline CDR1 and CDR2: MDHEN and SYDVKM. The CDR3 protein is CASSPRTGTYSGANVLTF. In DNA, the CDR3 is TGTGCCAGCAGTCCCCGGACAGGGACCTACTCTGGGGCCAACGTCCTGACTTTC.

The J gene is TRBJ2-7, the V gene TRBV5-1; TRBD2 aligns across 8 bases. Germline V gene sequence: CDR1 SGHRS, CDR2 YFSETQ. Unmatched junction bases numbered 14, after V lost 10 bases and J lost 5 bases. There are 14 residues in the CDR3. The CDR3 sequence: CASSRERESNEQYF. The DNA of the CDR3 is TGCGCCTCCTCAAGAGAGCGGGAGAGCAACGAGCAGTACTTC. The full variable domain, completed using reference TRBV5-1 and TRBJ2-7, is KAGVTQTPRYLIKTRGQQVTLSCSPISGHRSVSWYQQTPGQGLQFLFEYFSETQRNKGNFPGRFSGRQFSNSRSEMNVSTLELGDSALYLCASSRERESNEQYFGPGTRLTVT.

This clonotype has a handful of counts. V gene TRBV4-1 combines with J gene TRBJ2-1, with TRBD2 identical over 7 bases. V lost 0 bases and J lost 6; bases outside the gene matches: 11. Per germline, CDR1 MGHRA and CDR2 YSYEKL. The CDR3 runs to 17 residues. The CDR3 spells CASSQDPTAGSINEQFF. CDR3 coding DNA: TGCGCCAGCAGCCAAGATCCAACAGCGGGATCCATCAATGAGCAGTTCTTC.

This clonotype was counted at least ten times. V gene TRBV5-1 combines with J gene TRBJ1-1; unclear D gene. CDR1 is SGHRS and CDR2 is YFSETQ in the germline V gene. V was clipped by 9 bases and J by 1 base, with 13 bases between them. The CDR3 sequence is 13 residues long. CDR3 in DNA: TGCGCCACCCGAGTTGCACCGAACACTGAAGCTTTCTTT. It codes for CATRVAPNTEAFF.

The chain employs TRBV4-1 and TRBJ2-3; 9 nucleotides match TRBD2. Germline V gene lookup returns CDR1 MGHRA and CDR2 YSYEKL. The V segment lost 1 base and the J segment 0 bases; nucleotides outside the gene matches: 2. The CDR3 length is 16 residues. DNA for the CDR3: TGCGCCAGCAGCCAAGGGACTAGCGTTAGCACAGATACGCAGTATTTT. This translates into CASSQGTSVSTDTQYF.

This clonotype was found a few times. The chain has TRBV19 and TRBJ2-4; D may be TRBD1 (6 bases). CDR3 length: 17 amino acids. V was pared by 4 bases and J by 0 bases, with 16 bases between. CDR1 is LNHDA, CDR2 SQIVND, per germline (reference sequence). CDR3 bases: TGTGCCAGTAGTAGGTACCGGACAGCCCTAGCCAAAAACATTCAGTACTTC. This translates into CASSRYRTALAKNIQYF.

This clonotype turned up a few times. The rearrangement links TRBV3-1 to TRBJ2-1; TRBD2 aligns across 8 bases. CDR3 size: 17 residues. V lost 1 base to trimming and J lost 4 bases; unmatched junction nucleotides: 9. Germline V gives CDR1 LGHDT, CDR2 YNNKEL (reference sequence). The DNA of the CDR3 is TGTGCCAGCAGCCAAGTACCAGCGGGAGCTTTATACAATGAGCAGTTCTTC. The encoded protein is CASSQVPAGALYNEQFF.

Details on this clonotype: A much larger clone lies one base from this, so it may be a read error. V gene TRBV12-3 or TRBV12-4 combines with J gene TRBJ1-3, with D unclear. The CDR3 consists of 14 residues. The CDR3: CAGRTPGPGDTIYF. CDR3 DNA sequence: TGTGCCGGCAGGACCCCGGGCCCCGGGGACACCATATATTTT.

Only a few counts were recorded for this clonotype. A much larger clone sits a single nucleotide away, making a read error possible. The chain joins TRBV11-1 to TRBJ2-7; D is unclear. CDR3 length: 13 residues. V lost 3 bases, J lost 5 bases, and 11 bases lay in between. Per germline, CDR1 SGHAT and CDR2 FQDESV (reference sequence). DNA of the CDR3: TGTGCCAGCAGCTTTAGTTCGTCCCACGAGCAGTACTTC. Its translation: CASSFSSSHEQYF.

This clonotype was seen at least ten times. The chain uses TRBV10-3 and TRBJ2-5, with 9 positions matching TRBD1. CDR1 is ENHRY and CDR2 is SYGVKD in the germline V gene. This CDR3 comprises 12 residues. V lost 8 bases to trimming and J lost 2 bases; unmatched junction nucleotides: 0. Written as DNA, the CDR3 is TGTGCCATCGGGACAGGGCAAGAGACCCAGTACTTC. Translation: CAIGTGQETQYF.

The J gene is TRBJ2-3, the V gene TRBV2, with TRBD2 identical over 8 bases. Per germline, CDR1 SNHLY and CDR2 FYNNEI. The ends lost 7 bases at V and 0 bases at J; junction bases unmatched: 6. This CDR3 comprises 15 residues. The CDR3 bases are TGTGCCAGCAAAAGCGGGAGCCCTAGCACAGATACGCAGTATTTT. Protein product: CASKSGSPSTDTQYF. Variable domain in full (rest from reference TRBV2 and TRBJ2-3): EPEVTQTPSHQVTQMGQEVILRCVPISNHLYFYWYRQILGQKVEFLVSFYNNEISEKSEIFDDQFSVERPDGSNFTLKIRSTKLEDSAMYFCASKSGSPSTDTQYFGPGTRLTVL.

This clonotype was detected many times. The chain joins TRBV15 to TRBJ2-5, with a tentative D call TRBD2 (6 bases). CDR1 is LNHNV, CDR2 YYDKDF, per germline (reference sequence). The V end was cut by 0 bases, the J end by 4 bases, with 12 bases between. The CDR3 length is 15 residues. CDR3 residues: CATSRDRRLVETQYF. For the CDR3, the DNA is TGTGCCACCAGCAGAGATCGTAGACTAGTAGAGACCCAGTACTTC. The complete variable domain, with remaining parts taken from reference TRBV15 and TRBJ2-5, reads DAMVIQNPRYQVTQFGKPVTLSCSQTLNHNVMYWYQQKSSQAPKLLFHYYDKDFNNEADTPDNFQSRRPNTSFCFLDIRSPGLGDTAMYLCATSRDRRLVETQYFGPGTRLLVL.

This clonotype was counted at least ten times. The chain has TRBV7-9 and TRBJ2-4; TRBD2 agrees at 10 bases. The J call may be wrong; the DNA end is better matched by TRBJ2-5. The CDR3 length is 13 residues. The germline gives CDR1 SEHNR, CDR2 FQNEAQ (reference sequence). The CDR3 DNA reads as TGTGCCAGCAGCGCTAGCGGGAGTGAGACCCAGTACTTC. It translates to CASSASGSETQYF.

This clonotype was detected many times. This rearrangement joins TRBV2 to TRBJ1-1, with 7 bases identical to TRBD1. Germline loops: CDR1 SNHLY, CDR2 FYNNEI. The ends lost 6 bases at V and 0 bases at J; junction bases unmatched: 4. This CDR3 has 14 amino acids. Written as DNA, the CDR3 is TGTGCCAGCAGCCGACAGGGTTTGAACACTGAAGCTTTCTTT. Protein product: CASSRQGLNTEAFF.

This clonotype was recorded at least ten times. The chain uses TRBV27 and TRBJ1-1; D ambiguous. Germline V gene sequence: CDR1 MNHEY, CDR2 SMNVEV (reference sequence). V was cut by 0 bases and J by 6 bases, with 11 bases left in between. This CDR3 has 14 amino acids. The CDR3 DNA follows: TGTGCCAGCAGTTTATCTACAGCTATCGCTGAAGCTTTCTTT. Protein product: CASSLSTAIAEAFF.

This clonotype appeared a few times. CDR3 bases: TGTGCCAGTAGTGGATCGGCGGGAGGGTCCCAAAGGTCCACAGATACGCAGTATTTT. This translates into CASSGSAGGSQRSTDTQYF. The rearrangement links TRBV19 to TRBJ2-3; 9 bases match TRBD2. There are 19 residues in the CDR3. Unmatched junction bases numbered 17, after V lost 5 bases and J lost 2 bases. The V gene's germline CDR1 is LNHDA and CDR2 SQIVND (reference sequence).

The chain has TRBV2 and TRBJ1-2; TRBD1 aligns across 9 bases. Trimming at V came to 7 bases and at J to 4 bases, leaving 7 bases not matched to a gene. CDR1 SNHLY and CDR2 FYNNEI come from the germline V gene. This CDR3 has 14 amino acids. The CDR3 sequence is CASKRDRDSYGYTF. CDR3 DNA sequence: TGTGCCAGCAAAAGGGACAGGGACTCCTATGGCTACACCTTC.

CDR3 DNA: TGTGCCAGTAGTATCCCCAACTCTGGGGCCAACGTCCTGACTTTC. Residues: CASSIPNSGANVLTF. The chain combines TRBV19 with TRBJ2-6; no clear D. Trimming shortened V by 3 bases and J by 0 bases, and 6 bases separated the two germline ends. Germline V gives CDR1 LNHDA, CDR2 SQIVND (reference sequence). The CDR3 has 15 amino acids. The entire variable domain, with the rest obtained from reference TRBV19 and TRBJ2-6, is as follows: DGGITQSPKYLFRKEGQNVTLSCEQNLNHDAMYWYRQDPGQGLRLIYYSQIVNDFQKGDIAEGYSVSREKKESFPLTVTSAQKNPTAFYLCASSIPNSGANVLTFGAGSRLTVL.

The table lists this clonotype with many counts. The chain is built from TRBV7-3 and TRBJ2-3; 8 bases are a match to TRBD2. The CDR3 totals 14 residues. J was trimmed by 2 bases and V by 5 bases; bases with no gene match: 3. Germline CDR1 and CDR2: SGHTA and FQGTGA. In DNA, the CDR3 is TGTGCCAGCAGCCCGGGAGGGCCCACAGATACGCAGTATTTT. It specifies CASSPGGPTDTQYF.

In this sample, this clonotype turned up many times. This sequence joins TRBV27 and TRBJ1-1, with 10 bases matching TRBD1. The CDR3 loop spans 13 amino acids. CDR1 and CDR2 from the germline V gene are MNHEY and SMNVEV (reference sequence). Trimming cost V 6 bases and J 4 bases; bases outside gene matches: 2. The CDR3 nucleotides read TGTGCCAGCAGGAGGACAGGGGGCACTGAAGCTTTCTTT. Protein: CASRRTGGTEAFF.

V usage is TRBV6-2 or TRBV6-3 and J usage is TRBJ1-2; D is undetermined. V gave up 7 bases and J gave up 3 bases, with 15 bases separating them. The CDR3 is made up of 14 amino acids. Germline lookup yields CDR1 MNHEY and CDR2 SVGEGT. CDR3 amino acids: CASTPSQAYYGYTF. The CDR3 bases are TGTGCCAGCACCCCCTCTCAGGCCTACTATGGCTACACCTTC.

This clonotype was recorded many times. This chain joins TRBV7-9 and TRBJ2-7; the D call may be TRBD1 or TRBD2 (5 bases each). Germline CDR1 is SEHNR and CDR2 is FQNEAQ (reference sequence). V lost 5 bases, J lost 1 base, and 15 bases lay in between. The length of the CDR3 is 15 residues. CDR3 sequence: CASSRTGTVSYEQYF. CDR3 DNA sequence: TGTGCCAGCAGCCGTACCGGGACGGTGTCCTACGAGCAGTACTTC.

There are many counts of this clonotype. The chain combines TRBV20-1 with TRBJ2-1; possible D gene TRBD2, 5 bases. The V gene lost 6 bases and the J gene lost 13 bases, with 22 bases spanning the gap. From germline, CDR1 is DFQATT and CDR2 SNEGSKA (reference sequence). The CDR3 sequence is 13 residues long. CDR3 sequence reads: CSAPQDSSLYQFF. In DNA form, the CDR3 reads TGCAGTGCGCCTCAGGACTCCTCGCTTTATCAGTTCTTC.